A single sample is the source of the 32 T cell receptor beta chains below, sequenced in a study of cytomegalovirus exposure and HLA in healthy donors. The PCR used 60 Vbeta and 13 Jbeta primers. The table came from immunoSEQ multiplex PCR; TCRdb's copy has only in-frame clones and leaves some out. The sample contains roughly 150,000 clones, 73% of which appear only once. The material sequenced was PBMCs. The receptor source for this set is a woman aged 18 to 35 in good health and CMV-seropositive.

V is TRBV4-3 and J is TRBJ1-1, with 8 positions matching TRBD1. The length of the CDR3 is 14 residues. CDR1 and CDR2 from the germline V gene are LGHNA and YSLEER. J gave up 8 bases and V 3 bases, and 8 bases lay outside the gene matches. CDR3 loop: CASSQGTGPQEAFF. The CDR3 region has the DNA TGCGCCAGCAGCCAGGGGACAGGCCCACAGGAAGCTTTCTTT.

The chain recombines TRBV7-9 with TRBJ2-1; 9 bases are shared with TRBD2. Germline V lookup: CDR1 SEHNR, CDR2 FQNEAQ (reference sequence). This CDR3 has 17 amino acids. V shed 1 base and J 4 bases; nucleotides not matched to a gene: 8. In DNA, the CDR3 is TGTGCCAGCAGCTTAGTGGCTAGCGGGGTTGTGTACAATGAGCAGTTCTTC. Its protein product is CASSLVASGVVYNEQFF.

The chain is built from TRBV5-1 and TRBJ1-4; D remains ambiguous. This CDR3 comprises 14 residues. Looked up from germline, CDR1 is SGHRS and CDR2 is YFSETQ. V lost 0 bases and J lost 7, with 10 bases in between. The DNA for the CDR3 is TGCGCCAGCAGCTTGGAGGGAGGAACTGAAAAACTGTTTTTT. Protein: CASSLEGGTEKLFF.

The chain has TRBV6-5 and TRBJ1-1; TRBD1 is a possible D gene (5 bases). This CDR3 is 13 amino acids long. Trimming removed 6 bases at V and 1 base at J, with 9 bases between. Germline V CDR1 and CDR2: MNHEY, SVGAGI. CDR3 nucleotides: TGTGCCAGCAGGCGACAGCGGAACACTGAAGCTTTCTTT. Amino acids: CASRRQRNTEAFF.

V is TRBV6-5 and J is TRBJ1-2; TRBD1 aligns across 7 bases. Germline V gene lookup returns CDR1 MNHEY and CDR2 SVGAGI. V was clipped by 9 bases and J by 8 bases; unmatched bases: 9. The CDR3 loop spans 12 amino acids. The CDR3 loop reads CASYDRAGGYTF. The CDR3 DNA follows: TGTGCCAGTTACGACAGGGCGGGAGGCTACACCTTC.

V gene TRBV27 combines with J gene TRBJ1-1; TRBD1 is a possible D gene (6 bases). This CDR3 contains 14 residues. Germline V lookup: CDR1 MNHEY, CDR2 SMNVEV (reference sequence). The V gene lost 7 bases and the J gene lost 0 bases, with 12 bases spanning the gap. The CDR3 sequence: CASTGQNMNTEAFF. DNA of the CDR3: TGTGCCAGCACCGGACAGAACATGAACACTGAAGCTTTCTTT.

The chain employs TRBV7-2 and TRBJ1-1, with D perhaps matching TRBD1 (6 bases). Trimming removed 0 bases from V and 5 bases from J, with 13 bases in between. The germline V gene has CDR1 SGHTA and CDR2 FQGNSA. This CDR3 has 15 residues. The CDR3 reads CASSLAFQGNTEAFF. CDR3 DNA sequence: TGTGCCAGCAGCTTAGCGTTCCAGGGGAATACTGAAGCTTTCTTT.

V is TRBV7-9 and J is TRBJ2-3, with 14 bases lining up with TRBD2. The V and J ends lost 5 bases and 4 bases, in that order; junction bases with no gene match: 11. The CDR3 contains 18 residues. The germline CDR1 and CDR2 sequences are SEHNR and FQNEAQ (reference sequence). The CDR3 loop is CASSRLGTSGGRADTQYF. In DNA form, the CDR3 reads TGTGCCAGCAGCCGGCTGGGGACTAGCGGGGGAAGGGCAGATACGCAGTATTTT.

V and J are TRBV2 and TRBJ1-5; D may be TRBD1 (5 bases). CDR3 length: 16 amino acids. The germline CDR1 and CDR2 sequences are SNHLY and FYNNEI. The V and J ends lost 0 bases and 7 bases respectively, with 16 bases between them. DNA of the CDR3: TGTGCCAGCAGTGAAGCGTGGGGGGTGCGCGACCAGCCCCAGCATTTT. It codes for CASSEAWGVRDQPQHF. The complete variable domain, with remaining parts taken from reference TRBV2 and TRBJ1-5, reads EPEVTQTPSHQVTQMGQEVILRCVPISNHLYFYWYRQILGQKVEFLVSFYNNEISEKSEIFDDQFSVERPDGSNFTLKIRSTKLEDSAMYFCASSEAWGVRDQPQHFGDGTRLSIL.

J is TRBJ2-3 and V is TRBV27, with a possible D match to TRBD1 (5 bases). V shed 3 bases and J shed 3 bases, with 7 bases lying between them. This CDR3 region has 13 residues. The germline CDR1 and CDR2 sequences are MNHEY and SMNVEV (reference sequence). As DNA, the CDR3 is TGTGCCAGCAGTTTTCAGGGTACAGATACGCAGTATTTT. This sequence encodes CASSFQGTDTQYF.

The V call is TRBV7-8, the J call TRBJ1-3; TRBD1 agrees at 7 bases. The length of the CDR3 is 15 residues. V lost 4 bases and J lost 0; bases outside the gene matches: 3. Germline CDR1 reads SGHVS; CDR2 reads FQNEAQ. CDR3 in DNA: TGTGCCAGCAGCTATACAGGGGTCTCTGGAAACACCATATATTTT. Translated: CASSYTGVSGNTIYF.

The V call is TRBV9, the J call TRBJ2-7; 8 positions match TRBD2. Germline CDR1 is SGDLS and CDR2 is YYNGEE. J gave up 4 bases and V 0 bases, and 3 bases lay outside the gene matches. This CDR3 contains 14 residues. The CDR3 protein is CASSVGVAGYEQYF. CDR3 in DNA: TGTGCCAGCAGCGTAGGGGTAGCGGGGTACGAGCAGTACTTC.

This clone was detected a few times. The chain links TRBV18 to TRBJ2-1; a possible D gene is TRBD2 (7 bases). V lost 5 bases and J lost 8, with 22 bases in between. The CDR3 loop spans 16 amino acids. Germline V lookup: CDR1 KGHSH, CDR2 LQKENI. CDR3 region: CASSSPGRGLVDEQFF. CDR3 sequence (DNA): TGTGCCAGCTCATCGCCCGGGCGGGGGCTGGTTGATGAGCAGTTCTTC. Using reference TRBV18 and TRBJ2-1 for the parts outside the CDR3, the full variable domain is NAGVMQNPRHLVRRRGQEARLRCSPMKGHSHVYWYRQLPEEGLKFMVYLQKENIIDESGMPKERFSAEFPKEGPSILRIQQVVRGDSAAYFCASSSPGRGLVDEQFFGPGTRLTVL.

The chain couples TRBV4-3 to TRBJ2-6; D might be TRBD2 (5 bases). V was shortened by 0 bases and J by 0 bases, with 12 bases between the two germline ends. There are 18 residues in the CDR3. Germline-derived CDR1 and CDR2 are LGHNA and YSLEER. DNA for the CDR3: TGCGCCAGCAGCCAAGATTTAGAGGGAAGCTCTGGGGCCAACGTCCTGACTTTC. It translates to CASSQDLEGSSGANVLTF.

The genes are TRBV4-1 and TRBJ2-3; 7 bases align to TRBD2. Germline values: CDR1 MGHRA, CDR2 YSYEKL. The ends lost 0 bases at V and 1 base at J; junction bases unmatched: 4. The CDR3 has 16 residues. As DNA, the CDR3 is TGCGCCAGCAGCCAAGAGACTAGCAGGGGCACAGATACGCAGTATTTT. Translation gives CASSQETSRGTDTQYF.

The J gene is TRBJ1-6, the V gene TRBV4-2, with no clear D. This CDR3 comprises 15 residues. V lost 0 bases to trimming and J lost 10 bases, with 13 bases between them. Germline CDR1 is LGHNA and CDR2 is YNFKEQ. The CDR3 spells CASSQDAGFNSPLHF. The DNA for the CDR3 is TGTGCCAGCAGCCAAGATGCGGGGTTCAACTCACCCCTCCACTTT.

This rearrangement joins TRBV5-4 to TRBJ1-4, with D tentatively TRBD1 (5 bases). CDR3 length: 16 amino acids. CDR1 is SGHNT, CDR2 YYREEE, per germline (reference sequence). Between the trimmed V and J ends, which lost 4 bases and 8 bases, there was a span of 21 bases. The CDR3 sequence is CASSPGWGVQGEKLFF. CDR3 coding DNA: TGTGCCAGCAGCCCCGGATGGGGCGTTCAAGGAGAAAAACTGTTTTTT.

This clone was seen a handful of times. The V and J genes are TRBV29-1 and TRBJ1-1, with D perhaps TRBD1 (5 bases). The CDR3 consists of 13 residues. V dropped 0 bases and J dropped 0 bases, with 5 bases sitting between them. Germline CDR1 SQVTM, CDR2 ANQGSEA. CDR3 coding DNA: TGCAGCGTTGAAGACAGGGTGAACACTGAAGCTTTCTTT. Protein: CSVEDRVNTEAFF.

The chain has TRBV7-9 and TRBJ1-3, with D unresolved. The CDR3 totals 14 residues. Germline V gene sequence: CDR1 SEHNR, CDR2 FQNEAQ (reference sequence). Between the trimmed V and J ends, which lost 5 bases and 0 bases, there was a span of 8 bases. DNA of the CDR3: TGTGCCAGCAGCCCGGGGTTCTCTGGAAACACCATATATTTT. Translating gives CASSPGFSGNTIYF.

The chain joins TRBV6-5 to TRBJ1-6; the D gene is possibly TRBD1 (6 bases). V gave up 6 bases and J gave up 9 bases, with 9 bases separating them. Per the germline V gene, CDR1 is MNHEY and CDR2 is SVGAGI. The CDR3 runs 12 residues. CDR3 DNA: TGTGCCAGCAGCGGACAGCTTTCACCCCTCCACTTT. Protein: CASSGQLSPLHF.

This clone was detected a few times. This sequence joins TRBV18 and TRBJ1-4, with 8 bases identical to TRBD1. V shed 5 bases and J 8 bases; nucleotides not matched to a gene: 16. The CDR3 loop spans 17 amino acids. Germline CDR1 reads KGHSH; CDR2 reads LQKENI. CDR3 protein: CASSSPTTHRGREKLFF. The CDR3 nucleotides read TGTGCCAGCTCATCTCCAACAACCCACAGGGGGAGAGAAAAACTGTTTTTT.

The CDR3 spells CASSMIWTSGGEETQYF. The CDR3, as DNA: TGTGCCAGCAGTATGATCTGGACTAGCGGGGGGGAAGAGACCCAGTACTTC. The chain couples TRBV27 to TRBJ2-5, with 15 bases matching TRBD2. The trim removed 5 bases at V and 3 bases at J, leaving 7 bases unmatched. Germline V gene sequence: CDR1 MNHEY, CDR2 SMNVEV (reference sequence). This CDR3 spans 17 amino acids.

The rearrangement joins TRBV2 to TRBJ2-2, with no clear D. Germline-derived CDR1 and CDR2 are SNHLY and FYNNEI. This CDR3 comprises 14 residues. Trimming took 7 bases from V and 1 from J, leaving 10 bases between them. As DNA, the CDR3 is TGTGCCAGCATCCGGAGCCAGAACACCGGGGAGCTGTTTTTT. Its translation is CASIRSQNTGELFF.

The J gene is TRBJ2-3, the V gene TRBV9; TRBD2 might be the D (6 bases). CDR1 SGDLS and CDR2 YYNGEE come from the germline V gene. This CDR3 spans 15 amino acids. V gave up 1 base and J gave up 0 bases, with 9 bases separating them. CDR3 coding DNA: TGTGCCAGCAGCGTAACTAGCAAAAGCACAGATACGCAGTATTTT. Its translation: CASSVTSKSTDTQYF.

The genes are TRBV28 and TRBJ2-3; 13 nucleotides align to TRBD2. The ends lost 6 bases at V and 2 bases at J; junction bases unmatched: 8. Per the germline V gene, CDR1 is MDHEN and CDR2 is SYDVKM. The CDR3 totals 17 residues. The CDR3: CASRGGTSGATTDTQYF. The CDR3 DNA reads TGTGCCAGCAGGGGGGGGACTAGCGGGGCGACCACAGATACGCAGTATTTT. The whole variable domain, remainder taken from reference TRBV28 and TRBJ2-3, is DVKVTQSSRYLVKRTGEKVFLECVQDMDHENMFWYRQDPGLGLRLIYFSYDVKMKEKGDIPEGYSVSREKKERFSLILESASTNQTSMYLCASRGGTSGATTDTQYFGPGTRLTVL.

This sequence joins TRBV7-9 and TRBJ1-2; TRBD1 is a possible D gene (5 bases). CDR3 length: 14 residues. Between the trimmed V and J ends, which lost 4 bases and 3 bases, there was a span of 12 bases. Germline V gives CDR1 SEHNR, CDR2 FQNEAQ (reference sequence). The CDR3 is CASSSAGYDYGYTF. As DNA, the CDR3 is TGTGCCAGCAGCTCCGCAGGGTACGACTATGGCTACACCTTC.

The chain recombines TRBV7-9 with TRBJ2-3; 13 bases are a match to TRBD2. V gave up 5 bases and J gave up 2 bases; unmatched junction bases: 7. This CDR3 is 17 amino acids long. Per the germline V gene, CDR1 is SEHNR and CDR2 is FQNEAQ (reference sequence). The CDR3 sequence: CASSPLGLAGVTDTQYF. The DNA for the CDR3 is TGTGCCAGCAGCCCCCTTGGACTAGCGGGGGTCACAGATACGCAGTATTTT.

The CDR3 spells CASSQVNLLDIPYNEQFF. In DNA, the CDR3 is TGCGCCAGCAGCCAAGTAAATCTTTTGGACATTCCGTACAATGAGCAGTTCTTC. This chain joins TRBV4-1 and TRBJ2-1, with TRBD1 as a possible D gene (5 bases). Germline CDR1 MGHRA, CDR2 YSYEKL. Trimming pared 1 base from V and 4 bases from J, leaving 20 bases between. The CDR3 is 18 amino acids.

This clone was found once. J is TRBJ1-1 and V is TRBV13, with TRBD1 identical over 10 bases. The V gene end was trimmed by 5 bases and the J gene end by 4 bases; junction bases not matched to a gene: 4. The germline V gene has CDR1 PRHDT and CDR2 FYEKMQ (reference sequence). This CDR3 contains 14 residues. The CDR3 bases are TGTGCCAGCAGCAACGGACAGGGGGGCACTGAAGCTTTCTTT. Amino acid sequence: CASSNGQGGTEAFF.

The chain combines TRBV19 with TRBJ1-5, with D possibly TRBD1 on 6 matching bases. The V end lost 1 base, the J end lost 4 bases, and 14 bases lay between the germline ends. Germline values: CDR1 LNHDA, CDR2 SQIVND (reference sequence). This CDR3 spans 16 amino acids. The CDR3 is CASSIGTTGWNQPQHF. DNA of the CDR3: TGTGCCAGTAGTATAGGAACGACAGGTTGGAATCAGCCCCAGCATTTT.

The rearrangement links TRBV6-6 to TRBJ2-6; possibly TRBD2 for D (5 bases). Germline V gene sequence: CDR1 MNHNY, CDR2 SVGAGI (reference sequence). The CDR3 spans 12 residues. CDR3 bases: TGTGCTTCGGGATCTGGGGCCAACGTCCTGACTTTC. It is translated as CASGSGANVLTF.

The J gene is TRBJ2-7, the V gene TRBV4-2; TRBD1 aligns across 11 bases. Trimming at V came to 5 bases and at J to 6 bases, leaving 3 bases not matched to a gene. From germline, CDR1 is LGHNA and CDR2 YNFKEQ. This CDR3 has 13 residues. DNA of the CDR3: TGTGCCAGCAGCGCCGGGACAGGGGGCGAGCAGTACTTC. Protein sequence: CASSAGTGGEQYF.